This passage covers 12 T cell receptor beta chains from one sample sequenced in a study of cytomegalovirus exposure and HLA in healthy donors. With 60 Vbeta and 13 Jbeta primers, the PCR was carried out. Profiling relied on immunoSEQ multiplex PCR, and the TCRdb table lists in-frame clones only, not all of them. The repertoire has 150,000 to 200,000 clones, approximately 86% of them found once; the top ten carry roughly 1.8%. The specimen was PBMCs. These receptors were collected from a woman under 30 in good health and CMV-seronegative.

V and J are TRBV6-5 and TRBJ2-1, with TRBD2 identical over 9 bases. Germline loops: CDR1 MNHEY, CDR2 SVGAGI. The CDR3 spans 15 residues. The V gene end was trimmed by 4 bases and the J gene end by 7 bases; junction bases not matched to a gene: 8. CDR3 sequence: CASSWAGGPKNEQFF. CDR3 nucleotide sequence: TGTGCCAGCAGTTGGGCGGGAGGGCCTAAGAATGAGCAGTTCTTC.

The gene calls are TRBV9 and TRBJ2-1; the match to TRBD1 covers 8 bases. The ends lost 0 bases at V and 10 bases at J; junction bases unmatched: 6. This CDR3 has 14 residues. Germline V gene data show CDR1 as SGDLS and CDR2 as YYNGEE. CDR3 DNA sequence: TGTGCCAGCAGCGTAGCGGCAGGGGGCGTCGAGCAGTTCTTC. Its translation is CASSVAAGGVEQFF.

The CDR3 bases are TGTGCCAGCAGTCCGACGGGTAGCGGGGACACAGATACGCAGTATTTT. Its translation: CASSPTGSGDTDTQYF. The rearrangement uses TRBV28 and TRBJ2-3; 8 bases are a match to TRBD2. Germline trimming cut 5 bases from V and 2 bases from J; bases unmatched to any gene: 9. This CDR3 contains 16 residues. The germline V gene has CDR1 MDHEN and CDR2 SYDVKM.

Turning to this clone: One end of the junction does not line up with germline, which may come from a read error. The J gene is TRBJ2-7, the V gene TRBV27; the D gene is possibly TRBD2 (6 bases). From germline, CDR1 is MNHEY and CDR2 SMNVEV (reference sequence). This CDR3 is 15 amino acids long. CDR3 DNA: TGTGCCGGCAGCTCCCCGGGAGACGGGACCTACGAGCAGTACTTC. Translation gives CAGSSPGDGTYEQYF.

This clone turned up a few times. The V call is TRBV28, the J call TRBJ1-1; a weak D match, TRBD1 (6 bases). The germline CDR1 and CDR2 sequences are MDHEN and SYDVKM. This CDR3 is built from 18 residues. With 5 bases removed from V and 4 bases from J, the gap between germline ends came to 26 bases. CDR3 amino acids: CASSRTPGQTQWGTEAFF. Here the CDR3 DNA reads TGTGCCAGCAGTCGGACACCGGGACAAACTCAGTGGGGCACTGAAGCTTTCTTT.

The chain combines TRBV5-4 with TRBJ1-6; D might be TRBD1 (6 bases). CDR3 size: 16 residues. The germline V gene encodes CDR1 SGHNT and CDR2 YYREEE (reference sequence). V lost 2 bases and J lost 8, with 17 bases in between. The CDR3 region is CASSLSTARGDSPLHF. The CDR3 nucleotides are TGTGCCAGCAGCTTAAGTACCGCCAGGGGTGATTCACCCCTCCACTTT.

The chain couples TRBV2 to TRBJ2-1, with a weak D call TRBD2 (5 bases). CDR3 length: 13 amino acids. Trimming pared 10 bases from V and 0 bases from J, leaving 10 bases between. Per the germline V gene, CDR1 is SNHLY and CDR2 is FYNNEI. The chain's CDR3 is CATGLSSYNEQFF. In DNA, the CDR3 is TGTGCCACCGGACTTAGCTCCTACAATGAGCAGTTCTTC.

Here the CDR3 DNA reads TGTGCCAGCAGCTTAGGGCCCCCGCAGTATTTT. Its translation is CASSLGPPQYF. The V and J genes are TRBV7-9 and TRBJ2-3; D is uncertain. Germline lookup yields CDR1 SEHNR and CDR2 FQNEAQ (reference sequence). This CDR3 spans 11 amino acids. Trimming removed 1 base from V and 10 bases from J, with 6 bases in between.

The chain has TRBV5-1 and TRBJ2-3, with 13 nucleotides matching TRBD2. Per the germline V gene, CDR1 is SGHRS and CDR2 is YFSETQ. The trim removed 0 bases at V and 4 bases at J, leaving 2 bases unmatched. CDR3 length: 16 residues. The CDR3 region is CASSLGTSGSPDTQYF. In nucleotides, the CDR3 is TGCGCCAGCAGCTTGGGGACTAGCGGGAGCCCAGATACGCAGTATTTT.

The chain couples TRBV30 to TRBJ2-7, with D perhaps matching TRBD1 (5 bases). Per germline, CDR1 GTSNPN and CDR2 SVGIG (reference sequence). The CDR3 covers 12 residues. Trimming left V 5 bases short and J 6 bases short, with 14 bases between. The chain's CDR3 is CAWEAGFGEQYF. The CDR3 coding sequence is TGTGCCTGGGAAGCAGGGTTCGGCGAGCAGTACTTC.

The gene calls are TRBV6-5 and TRBJ1-1, with 8 bases that match TRBD1. The germline gives CDR1 MNHEY, CDR2 SVGAGI. Trimming at V came to 8 bases and at J to 4 bases, leaving 12 bases not matched to a gene. The CDR3 runs to 15 residues. The CDR3, as DNA: TGTGCCAGCGAAAATCTTGACAGGGGATCCACTGAAGCTTTCTTT. Amino acid sequence: CASENLDRGSTEAFF.

This clone was observed once. This sequence joins TRBV30 and TRBJ2-7, with 9 bases matching TRBD1. The V and J ends lost 5 bases and 2 bases, in that order; junction bases with no gene match: 7. CDR3 size: 14 residues. Germline CDR1 is GTSNPN and CDR2 is SVGIG (reference sequence). The CDR3 region is CAWGDRGFAYEQYF. In nucleotides, the CDR3 is TGTGCCTGGGGCGACAGGGGGTTCGCCTACGAGCAGTACTTC.